The 20 T cell receptor beta chains given below trace back to one sample, sequenced in a study of post-analysis software for immune sequencing data. Their target antigens are unknown. Findings and caveats of the study: Patients used several TRBV segments, including TRBV5-6, TRBV5-1 and TRBV20-1, more often than controls.

cDNA libraries for TCR beta contained unique molecular identifiers. Each CDR3 protein gets one entry after TCRdb re-called the PCR reads with MiXCR. Of about 430,000 distinct CDR3 sequences in the sample, 39% were seen once. The sample comprised blood. The receptors were gathered from a girl aged 2 to 9 with multiple sclerosis.

This clonotype was detected a few times. The chain carries TRBV4-1 and TRBJ2-7; tentative D call: TRBD1 (5 bases). The CDR3 totals 16 residues. In germline, CDR1 is MGHRA, CDR2 YSYEKL. V lost 0 bases and J 0 bases, leaving 12 bases between the germline ends. The CDR3 DNA reads TGCGCCAGCAGCCAAGAAAAAAGGACAATCTCCTACGAGCAGTACTTC. Its translation: CASSQEKRTISYEQYF.

V gene TRBV7-9 combines with J gene TRBJ2-5; D not certain. From germline, CDR1 is SEHNR and CDR2 FQNEAQ (reference sequence). Trimming left V 1 base short and J 1 base short, with 10 bases between. This CDR3 has 15 residues. The CDR3 protein is CASSLESDSQETQYF. The CDR3 nucleotides read TGTGCCAGCAGCTTAGAATCAGACTCCCAAGAGACCCAGTACTTC.

This clonotype appeared once. The V gene is TRBV5-1, the J gene TRBJ2-1; D is undetermined. The CDR3 extends over 16 amino acids. Germline CDR1 is SGHRS and CDR2 is YFSETQ. Trimming took 0 bases from V and 0 from J, leaving 10 bases between them. CDR3 sequence: CASSLEEKSSYNEQFF. In DNA form, the CDR3 reads TGCGCCAGCAGCTTGGAGGAGAAGAGCTCCTACAATGAGCAGTTCTTC.

This chain links TRBV18 with TRBJ2-5, with D hard to call. Germline V gene data show CDR1 as KGHSH and CDR2 as LQKENI. Trimming shortened V by 0 bases and J by 5 bases, and 13 bases separated the two germline ends. This CDR3 is built from 15 residues. CDR3 in DNA: TGTGCCAGCTCACCACCGTCACTATTGGGGGAGACCCAGTACTTC. Encoded protein: CASSPPSLLGETQYF.

The chain links TRBV7-6 to TRBJ1-5; 7 bases line up with TRBD1. Per germline, CDR1 SGHVS and CDR2 FNYEAQ. The trim removed 4 bases at V and 2 bases at J, leaving 5 bases unmatched. The CDR3 length is 15 residues. The CDR3 sequence: CASSSRTGGNQPQHF. CDR3 DNA: TGTGCCAGCAGCTCGAGGACAGGTGGCAATCAGCCCCAGCATTTT.

The genes are TRBV20-1 and TRBJ2-3; 9 positions agree with TRBD2. The CDR3 is made up of 18 amino acids. The germline V gene encodes CDR1 DFQATT and CDR2 SNEGSKA (reference sequence). Trimming removed 1 base from V and 11 bases from J; junction bases left unmatched: 22. For the CDR3, the DNA is TGCAGTGCTAGAGGAATAGGGGTAGTAGCGGGAGAATTAGTGAGGCAGTATTTT. Translated: CSARGIGVVAGELVRQYF.

This sequence joins TRBV28 and TRBJ1-2; TRBD1 matches at 8 bases. Germline CDR1 and CDR2: MDHEN and SYDVKM. V lost 0 bases and J lost 3; bases outside the gene matches: 3. The CDR3 extends over 15 amino acids. The CDR3 sequence is CASSLWQGAHYGYTF. In DNA, the CDR3 is TGTGCCAGCAGTTTATGGCAGGGGGCCCACTATGGCTACACCTTC.

This clonotype was seen a handful of times. The rearrangement joins TRBV20-1 to TRBJ2-7, with 9 bases lining up with TRBD1. The CDR3 has 14 residues. Germline V gene data show CDR1 as DFQATT and CDR2 as SNEGSKA (reference sequence). The ends lost 6 bases at V and 5 bases at J; junction bases unmatched: 11. Here the CDR3 reads CSATPGTGFNEQYF. DNA for the CDR3: TGCAGTGCCACTCCCGGGACAGGGTTCAACGAGCAGTACTTC.

This clonotype has at least ten counts. The rearrangement uses TRBV20-1 and TRBJ2-1, with 9 bases identical to TRBD2. The V and J ends lost 4 bases and 9 bases, in that order; junction bases with no gene match: 10. Per the germline V gene, CDR1 is DFQATT and CDR2 is SNEGSKA (reference sequence). The CDR3 runs to 14 residues. DNA for the CDR3: TGCAGTGCTAATTCCGGACTAGCGCGGATTGAGCAGTTCTTC. This gives the protein CSANSGLARIEQFF.

V and J are TRBV5-1 and TRBJ1-1, with 8 bases lining up with TRBD1. V lost 3 bases, J lost 6 bases, and 4 bases stayed unmatched. The CDR3 spans 13 residues. The germline V gene encodes CDR1 SGHRS and CDR2 YFSETQ. CDR3 bases: TGCGCCAGCAGCTCGACAGGGGAGGCTGAAGCTTTCTTT. It translates to CASSSTGEAEAFF.

The chain joins TRBV28 to TRBJ1-2, with 7 bases lining up with TRBD1. Germline CDR1 and CDR2: MDHEN and SYDVKM. The CDR3 contains 14 residues. J gave up 0 bases and V 7 bases, and 5 bases lay outside the gene matches. The CDR3 DNA reads as TGTGCCAGCACTCCTGACAGGGCTAACTATGGCTACACCTTC. Translated: CASTPDRANYGYTF.

CDR3 coding DNA: TGTGCCAGCAGCATGACTAGCGGGGTTACCCGGGGCACAGATACGCAGTATTTT. Translation: CASSMTSGVTRGTDTQYF. V is TRBV9 and J is TRBJ2-3; 11 nucleotides line up with TRBD2. J was trimmed by 1 base and V by 4 bases; bases with no gene match: 11. Germline V lookup: CDR1 SGDLS, CDR2 YYNGEE. This CDR3 region has 18 residues.

V and J are TRBV11-2 and TRBJ2-7; D remains ambiguous. CDR3 size: 16 residues. V was cut by 2 bases and J by 2 bases, with 16 bases left in between. Germline-derived CDR1 and CDR2 are SGHAT and FQNNGV. CDR3 bases: TGTGCCAGCAGCTTATCCCACGGGCTGTACCCCTACGAGCAGTACTTC. It is translated as CASSLSHGLYPYEQYF.

The chain combines TRBV19 with TRBJ1-5; D is possibly TRBD1 (5 bases). Trimming stripped 1 base from V and 7 bases from J, with 8 bases between. Germline CDR1 is LNHDA and CDR2 is SQIVND (reference sequence). CDR3 length: 13 residues. The CDR3 DNA is TGTGCCAGTAGTATAGGGGGGAACCAGCCCCAGCATTTT. Protein product: CASSIGGNQPQHF.

Points on this clonotype: Compared with germline, one end of the junction differs, possibly owing to a read error. DNA for the CDR3: TGTGCCAGCATCGTAGGCGGGGGAAGCAATCAGCCCCAGCATTTT. Amino acids: CASIVGGGSNQPQHF. V and J are TRBV9 and TRBJ1-5, with a weak D call TRBD1 (5 bases). CDR1 SGDLS and CDR2 YYNGEE come from the germline V gene. The length of the CDR3 is 15 residues.

The chain joins TRBV20-1 to TRBJ1-5, with D unresolved. CDR3 length: 14 amino acids. With 6 bases removed from V and 0 bases from J, the gap between germline ends came to 12 bases. Per the germline V gene, CDR1 is DFQATT and CDR2 is SNEGSKA (reference sequence). The CDR3 here is CSAPGRFSNQPQHF. CDR3 sequence (DNA): TGCAGTGCCCCCGGACGTTTTAGCAATCAGCCCCAGCATTTT.

This clonotype turned up a few times. At one of its ends the junction is not consistent with the germline gene, which may arise from a read error. V usage is TRBV12-3 or TRBV12-4 and J usage is TRBJ2-1; 8 bases fit TRBD2. CDR3 size: 15 residues. Written as DNA, the CDR3 is TGTGCCGGCAGCCCTTCCGGGGGGGCTTGGAATGAGCAGTTCTTC. This sequence encodes CAGSPSGGAWNEQFF.

Points on this clonotype: The germline gene is not matched at one end of the junction; a read error may be the cause. The chain has TRBV7-6 and TRBJ1-2; D remains ambiguous. The CDR3 has 14 amino acids. In germline, CDR1 is SGHVS, CDR2 FNYEAQ. The CDR3 loop is CASSSPGSFNGHTF. CDR3 coding DNA: TGTGCCAGCAGCTCCCCGGGGAGCTTTAATGGCCACACCTTC.

The rearrangement uses TRBV7-9 and TRBJ1-1, with a possible D match to TRBD1 (5 bases). CDR3 length: 15 amino acids. V was cut by 5 bases and J by 7 bases, with 20 bases left in between. The V gene's germline CDR1 is SEHNR and CDR2 FQNEAQ (reference sequence). The CDR3 coding sequence is TGTGCCAGCAGCGCAATAGGGACGGGACTGGGTGAAGCTTTCTTT. This gives the protein CASSAIGTGLGEAFF.

This rearrangement joins TRBV9 to TRBJ1-1, with unresolved D. Between the trimmed V and J ends, which lost 0 bases and 3 bases, there was a span of 6 bases. The CDR3 spans 13 residues. Per germline, CDR1 SGDLS and CDR2 YYNGEE. CDR3 coding DNA: TGTGCCAGCAGCGTAGATATGGACACTGAAGCTTTCTTT. The encoded protein is CASSVDMDTEAFF.